This T cell receptor beta chain appears in the sequencing data of a study of cytomegalovirus exposure and HLA in healthy donors. Study-level points and caveats: Listed as cytomegalovirus-associated were over 150 TCR beta chains.

The primer mix had 60 Vbeta and 13 Jbeta primers. Using immunoSEQ multiplex PCR, the repertoire was profiled, and TCRdb retains in-frame clones only, with some absent. The sample records 130,000 to 150,000 clones, 70% to 80% being singletons. Concerning this clone: The antigen is undetermined.

The CDR3 consists of 13 residues. J lost 10 bases, V lost 4 bases, and 3 bases had no gene match. Germline V gene lookup returns CDR1 MNHEY and CDR2 SMNVEV (reference sequence). This chain links TRBV27 with TRBJ1-6; 8 positions match TRBD1. The sample comprised PBMCs. The origin of this receptor is a woman aged 45 to 65 in good health and CMV-seropositive. The CDR3 DNA reads TGTGCCAGCAGTTCGGACAGGGAATCACCCCTCCACTTT. It yields the protein CASSSDRESPLHF.